One sample yielded the 20 T cell receptor beta chains listed below, sequenced in a study of T cells after yellow fever vaccination. TCRdb independently ran MiXCR on the 5' RACE reads; one entry per CDR3 protein. The profile shows about 320,000 distinct CDR3 sequences, approximately 4.3% of them singletons. The sample here was PBMCs, taken 15 days after the yellow fever booster vaccination. The receptor set was obtained from a man younger than 30 who received the YFV17D yellow fever vaccine.

This clonotype was picked up many times. This chain joins TRBV7-9 and TRBJ2-1, with a tentative D call TRBD2 (5 bases). CDR1 is SEHNR and CDR2 is FQNEAQ in the germline V gene (reference sequence). This CDR3 region has 19 residues. The ends were cut back, 1 base at V and 1 base at J, with 20 bases in the middle. CDR3 region: CASSLVGGQVGVSYNEQFF. For the CDR3, the DNA is TGTGCCAGCAGCTTAGTCGGCGGGCAGGTTGGGGTTTCCTACAATGAGCAGTTCTTC.

In this sample, this clonotype turned up many times. The chain carries TRBV5-6 and TRBJ1-5, with 7 bases that match TRBD1. V gave up 2 bases and J gave up 2 bases; unmatched junction bases: 13. CDR3 length equals 18 residues. Germline CDR1 is SGHDT and CDR2 is YYEEEE. The CDR3 loop reads CASSLRGEMTGRNQPQHF. The CDR3 bases are TGTGCCAGCAGCTTACGGGGTGAGATGACAGGGCGCAATCAGCCCCAGCATTTT.

At least ten counts were recorded for this clonotype. The chain employs TRBV4-1 and TRBJ1-2; TRBD1 aligns across 7 bases. CDR1 MGHRA and CDR2 YSYEKL come from the germline V gene. J lost 5 bases, V lost 4 bases, and 13 bases had no gene match. The CDR3 is made up of 16 amino acids. CDR3 DNA: TGCGCCAGCAGCCCCAGGGGGGATTCGGCAGTTTATGGCTACACCTTC. It specifies CASSPRGDSAVYGYTF.

The sample holds a few counts of this clonotype. The J gene is TRBJ1-5, the V gene TRBV30; D gene uncertain. Per the germline V gene, CDR1 is GTSNPN and CDR2 is SVGIG (reference sequence). V was trimmed by 2 bases and J by 6 bases, leaving 8 bases between them. The CDR3 sequence is 12 residues long. CDR3 amino acids: CAWSSGSQPQHF. The CDR3, as DNA: TGTGCCTGGAGTTCGGGCAGTCAGCCCCAGCATTTT.

This clonotype was found many times. The chain carries TRBV20-1 and TRBJ1-3; D possibly corresponds to TRBD1 (5 bases). Germline V lookup: CDR1 DFQATT, CDR2 SNEGSKA (reference sequence). This CDR3 spans 14 amino acids. V lost 6 bases and J lost 0, with 12 bases in between. This CDR3 is CSALGQSSGNTIYF. Written as DNA, the CDR3 is TGCAGTGCCCTGGGGCAGAGCTCTGGAAACACCATATATTTT.

The chain is built from TRBV11-1 and TRBJ2-1, with 8 bases aligning to TRBD2. Germline V lookup: CDR1 SGHAT, CDR2 FQDESV (reference sequence). CDR3 length: 17 residues. V dropped 0 bases and J dropped 0; count of bases not matched to a gene: 4. CDR3 nucleotide sequence: TGTGCCAGCAGCTTAGCGCTAAGCGGGAGCTCCTACAATGAGCAGTTCTTC. As protein: CASSLALSGSSYNEQFF.

The chain is built from TRBV20-1 and TRBJ2-2, with 8 bases lining up with TRBD2. The CDR3 consists of 16 residues. Germline values: CDR1 DFQATT, CDR2 SNEGSKA (reference sequence). After removal of 1 base from V and 2 bases from J, the junction contained 6 bases not matched to a gene. The CDR3 sequence: CSARGGAGANTGELFF. CDR3 DNA: TGCAGTGCTAGAGGTGGAGCGGGGGCTAACACCGGGGAGCTGTTTTTT.

This sequence joins TRBV5-1 and TRBJ2-7; no definite D call. The V end was cut by 0 bases, the J end by 2 bases, with 9 bases between. Germline V lookup: CDR1 SGHRS, CDR2 YFSETQ. CDR3 length: 14 amino acids. This chain's CDR3 is CASSLVQSTYEQYF. The DNA for the CDR3 is TGCGCCAGCAGCTTGGTTCAGTCCACCTACGAGCAGTACTTC.

This clonotype was picked up many times. The V gene is TRBV4-1, the J gene TRBJ1-5; D is possibly TRBD1 (6 bases). V dropped 1 base and J dropped 2 bases, with 6 bases sitting between them. Germline lookup yields CDR1 MGHRA and CDR2 YSYEKL. The CDR3 runs 14 residues. The CDR3 DNA sequence: TGCGCCAGCAGCCAAGGACAGGGCAATCAGCCCCAGCATTTT. Translating gives CASSQGQGNQPQHF.

At least ten counts were recorded for this clonotype. The chain carries TRBV7-9 and TRBJ1-3; D is ambiguous. The CDR3 is made up of 16 amino acids. The germline V gene encodes CDR1 SEHNR and CDR2 FQNEAQ (reference sequence). V gave up 5 bases and J gave up 0 bases, with 14 bases separating them. CDR3 protein: CASSPPGRISGNTIYF. The CDR3 DNA reads as TGTGCCAGCAGCCCTCCTGGACGGATCTCTGGAAACACCATATATTTT. Full variable domain (missing parts from reference TRBV7-9 and TRBJ1-3): DTGVSQNPRHKITKRGQNVTFRCDPISEHNRLYWYRQTLGQGPEFLTYFQNEAQLEKSRLLSDRFSAERPKGSFSTLEIQRTEQGDSAMYLCASSPPGRISGNTIYFGEGSWLTVV.

This clonotype was seen many times. This chain links TRBV7-6 with TRBJ2-5; possibly TRBD2 for D (5 bases). V lost 5 bases and J lost 5, with 15 bases in between. CDR3 length: 14 residues. In germline, CDR1 is SGHVS, CDR2 FNYEAQ. The chain's CDR3 is CASSTLGPRETQYF. The CDR3 DNA reads as TGTGCCAGCAGCACACTAGGGCCGCGGGAGACCCAGTACTTC.

The sample holds many counts of this clonotype. The rearrangement links TRBV18 to TRBJ2-4; D is possibly TRBD2 (6 bases). With 0 bases removed from V and 8 bases from J, the gap between germline ends came to 14 bases. CDR3 size: 15 residues. The germline V gene encodes CDR1 KGHSH and CDR2 LQKENI. The CDR3 DNA reads as TGTGCCAGCTCACCACCGGCGGGGAGACGCGACATTCAGTACTTC. Protein: CASSPPAGRRDIQYF.

There are many counts of this clonotype. The chain recombines TRBV7-2 with TRBJ1-2, with 12 bases matching TRBD1. Germline V gene lookup returns CDR1 SGHTA and CDR2 FQGNSA. Trimming cost V 2 bases and J 6 bases; bases outside gene matches: 4. CDR3 length: 15 residues. CDR3 in DNA: TGTGCCAGCAGCTTAAGGGACAGGGGGCGAGATGGCTACACCTTC. Translating gives CASSLRDRGRDGYTF.

V gene TRBV7-2 combines with J gene TRBJ1-2; D is unclear. From germline, CDR1 is SGHTA and CDR2 FQGNSA. Trimming pared 5 bases from V and 1 base from J, leaving 8 bases between. CDR3 size: 13 residues. The CDR3 region is CASSHNSNYGYTF. The CDR3 nucleotides are TGTGCCAGCAGCCATAACAGTAACTATGGCTACACCTTC.

This chain connects TRBV20-1 to TRBJ2-3; TRBD2 matches at 7 bases. Trimming at V came to 3 bases and at J to 6 bases, leaving 18 bases not matched to a gene. The CDR3 runs 17 residues. CDR1 and CDR2 (germline): DFQATT, SNEGSKA (reference sequence). CDR3 protein: CSASNPLRSGWGDTQYF. For the CDR3, the DNA is TGCAGTGCTAGTAACCCCCTTCGTAGCGGGTGGGGTGATACGCAGTATTTT.

This clonotype was observed many times. The rearrangement links TRBV18 to TRBJ2-1; 14 nucleotides agree with TRBD2. The CDR3 length is 18 residues. Germline V gene lookup returns CDR1 KGHSH and CDR2 LQKENI. V shed 6 bases, J shed 8 bases, and the junction held 15 bases outside the gene matches. CDR3 sequence (DNA): TGTGCCAGCTCCCTCGGCGAGAGACTAGCGGGGGGGCCCCATGAGCAGTTCTTC. This codes for CASSLGERLAGGPHEQFF.

This clonotype was seen many times. The J gene is TRBJ1-6, the V gene TRBV7-9, with unresolved D. Trimming cost V 2 bases and J 10 bases, with 3 bases left between them. This CDR3 is built from 11 residues. Per germline, CDR1 SEHNR and CDR2 FQNEAQ (reference sequence). In nucleotides, the CDR3 is TGTGCCAGCAGCTTAAACTCACCCCTCCACTTT. Residues: CASSLNSPLHF. Based on the CDR3 plus reference TRBV7-9 and TRBJ1-6, the full variable domain is DTGVSQNPRHKITKRGQNVTFRCDPISEHNRLYWYRQTLGQGPEFLTYFQNEAQLEKSRLLSDRFSAERPKGSFSTLEIQRTEQGDSAMYLCASSLNSPLHFGNGTRLTVT.

The table lists this clonotype with many counts. This rearrangement joins TRBV6-1 to TRBJ2-3; 11 bases line up with TRBD1. Looked up from germline, CDR1 is MNHNS and CDR2 is SASEGT. The CDR3 has 15 amino acids. With 1 base clipped from V and 4 bases from J, the junction kept 1 base outside the gene matches. CDR3 loop: CASSEGTGGADTQYF. CDR3 bases: TGTGCCAGCAGTGAAGGGACAGGGGGCGCAGATACGCAGTATTTT.

This clonotype was observed many times. This chain links TRBV7-8 with TRBJ1-6; D is unresolved. V lost 2 bases, J lost 13 bases, and 18 bases lay in between. This CDR3 region has 15 residues. Germline lookup yields CDR1 SGHVS and CDR2 FQNEAQ. CDR3 sequence (DNA): TGTGCCAGCAGCTTAAACCCCGGCCGGGGTGATCCCCTCCACTTT. Protein product: CASSLNPGRGDPLHF.

This clonotype was observed at least ten times. CDR3 residues: CSSTTNYGYTF. CDR3 nucleotides: TGCAGTTCCACCACTAACTATGGCTACACCTTC. The V call is TRBV20-1, the J call TRBJ1-2; D is unclear. The CDR3 loop spans 11 amino acids. The germline gives CDR1 DFQATT, CDR2 SNEGSKA (reference sequence). Trimming left V 8 bases short and J 0 bases short, with 7 bases between.